One and the same sample provided the 5 T cell receptor beta chains below, sequenced in a study of cytomegalovirus exposure and HLA in healthy donors. PCR employed 60 Vbeta and 13 Jbeta primers. The assay was immunoSEQ multiplex PCR, and TCRdb's table has in-frame clones only and misses some. Of 80,000 to 95,000 clones listed, approximately 84% are singletons. Sequencing was performed on PBMCs. The receptors were gathered from a woman aged 18-29 years in good health and CMV-seropositive.

The chain recombines TRBV28 with TRBJ2-7, with 8 nucleotides matching TRBD1. Per the germline V gene, CDR1 is MDHEN and CDR2 is SYDVKM. V lost 5 bases and J lost 1; bases outside the gene matches: 10. The CDR3 length is 16 residues. Here the CDR3 reads CASSPHVRTGSYEQYF. The CDR3 coding sequence is TGTGCCAGCAGTCCCCACGTCAGGACAGGGTCCTACGAGCAGTACTTC.

This chain uses TRBV9 with TRBJ2-2; the D is unclear. Trimming pared 4 bases from V and 5 bases from J, leaving 12 bases between. Germline V CDR1 and CDR2: SGDLS, YYNGEE. This CDR3 comprises 14 residues. Here the CDR3 reads CASSLQTETGELFF. The CDR3 DNA is TGTGCCAGCAGCCTACAGACCGAAACCGGGGAGCTGTTTTTT.

The chain carries TRBV30 and TRBJ2-1, with 7 bases fitting TRBD2. Germline lookup yields CDR1 GTSNPN and CDR2 SVGIG (reference sequence). This CDR3 spans 13 amino acids. The V and J ends lost 5 bases and 4 bases, in that order; junction bases with no gene match: 5. DNA of the CDR3: TGTGCCTGGGTTCCAGCGGGGTACAATGAGCAGTTCTTC. Amino acid sequence: CAWVPAGYNEQFF.

Only one count was recorded for this clone. This chain connects TRBV7-9 to TRBJ2-7, with TRBD2 matching over 9 bases. The V segment lost 8 bases and the J segment 2 bases; nucleotides outside the gene matches: 4. The CDR3 contains 13 residues. The V gene's germline CDR1 is SEHNR and CDR2 FQNEAQ (reference sequence). CDR3 nucleotide sequence: TGTGCCAGCGTAGGCGGGAGGGCCTACGAGCAGTACTTC. Residues: CASVGGRAYEQYF. The complete variable domain, with remaining parts taken from reference TRBV7-9 and TRBJ2-7, reads DTGVSQNPRHKITKRGQNVTFRCDPISEHNRLYWYRQTLGQGPEFLTYFQNEAQLEKSRLLSDRFSAERPKGSFSTLEIQRTEQGDSAMYLCASVGGRAYEQYFGPGTRLTVT.

This chain connects TRBV29-1 to TRBJ2-5; D is perhaps TRBD2 (5 bases). There are 12 residues in the CDR3. V was cut by 4 bases and J by 2 bases, with 8 bases left in between. Germline V gene lookup returns CDR1 SQVTM and CDR2 ANQGSEA. The CDR3 region is CSVGLTQETQYF. As DNA, the CDR3 is TGCAGCGTTGGACTAACACAAGAGACCCAGTACTTC.